This is a list of T cell receptor beta chains from one sample in a study of blood T cells in healthy people across ages. TCRdb ran MiXCR on the 5' RACE reads and lists one entry per CDR3 protein. The sample includes about 1.5 million distinct CDR3 sequences, roughly 43% seen only once; the top ten take about 3.8%. Sequencing used blood. These receptors all come from a young woman in good health. The conserved cysteine and the conserved F or W are not part of the CDR3 here.

TRBJ1-5	TRBV20-1	12	SRRGVRSNQPQH
TRBJ2-3	TRBV7-2	14	ASSLDSTGVADTQY
TRBJ2-1	TRBV6-5	13	ASRIAGAAYNEQF
TRBJ2-7	TRBV2	11	ASSTDRDNEQY
TRBJ2-3	TRBV7-6	13	ASSFTSGYADTQY
TRBJ2-7	TRBV7-9	15	ASSLIPSGGPSYEQY
TRBJ2-7	TRBV4-3	15	ASSEGLAGGRNNEQY
TRBJ1-5	TRBV12-5	14	ASGFMGLAYNQPQH
TRBJ2-4	TRBV27	12	ASSLPGSPNIQY
TRBJ2-7	TRBV3-1	11	ASSQAVSYEQY
TRBJ1-2	TRBV12-3/TRBV12-4	10	ASSPGTVGYT
TRBJ2-1	TRBV20-1	13	SAETRSSSYNEQF
TRBJ2-1	TRBV7-2	16	ASSLAPRTSGRHNEQF
TRBJ2-3	TRBV12-3/TRBV12-4	12	ASRFTGAGDTQY
-	TRBV18	12	ASSPDVIVYEQY
TRBJ2-3	TRBV7-2	17	ASSSRLAGGPVGTDTQY
TRBJ2-1	TRBV30	14	AWMRVGREAGNEQF
TRBJ1-6	TRBV20-1	12	SAISGLANSPLH
TRBJ2-1	TRBV6-2/TRBV6-3	14	ASRLSGMLTYNEQF
TRBJ2-7	TRBV7-9	12	ASSKRTGNYEQY
TRBJ2-1	TRBV14	14	ASSPLGQSSYNEQF
TRBJ2-1	TRBV4-3	15	ASSQDLGLAGGDEQF
TRBJ1-1	TRBV20-1	12	SARAGTGGAEAF
TRBJ1-1	TRBV29-1	10	SVVRRGTEAF
TRBJ2-3	TRBV20-1	13	SASPAGTSGDTQY
TRBJ2-7	TRBV6-1	12	ASTWDIGAYEQY
TRBJ2-7	TRBV4-1	15	ASSQLLQGTLAHEQY
TRBJ1-1	TRBV4-3	13	ASSQLVVRSTKAF
TRBJ2-7	TRBV4-3	14	ASSLNPQGNWYEQY
TRBJ1-2	TRBV7-9	14	ASSFLGDRGRFGYT
TRBJ2-5	TRBV6-5	14	ASSYSRASRQETQY
TRBJ2-7	TRBV13	12	ASSHRSGSDEQY
TRBJ1-6	TRBV15	13	ATSRQGAFSSPLH
TRBJ1-4	TRBV29-1	17	SVEDLVRGHSATNEKLF
TRBJ2-3	TRBV14	10	ASSQTGAAQY
TRBJ2-7	TRBV11-2	13	ASSFGQFSSYEQY
TRBJ2-1	TRBV7-2	11	ASSPDSVGEQF
TRBJ1-6	TRBV3-1	14	ASSQGRSRVRSPLH
TRBJ1-3	TRBV9	14	ASSVGGTGTGNTIY
TRBJ2-5	TRBV20-1	11	SARRGRVETQY
TRBJ1-1	TRBV7-2	11	ASSSGLMTEAF
TRBJ2-5	TRBV4-1	13	ASSQDPAGMETQY
TRBJ2-7	TRBV20-1	9	SAALGNEQY
TRBJ1-4	TRBV12-3/TRBV12-4	13	ASSPRGRLNEKLF
TRBJ1-1	TRBV7-6	13	ASSLVAGWITEAF
TRBJ2-3	TRBV4-3	14	ASSQDQRTSTDTQY
TRBJ1-1	TRBV27	13	ASSSLGQLNTEAF
TRBJ2-5	TRBV6-1	10	ASSDPGETQY
TRBJ2-7	TRBV27	12	ASTSGTGSYEQY
TRBJ2-7	TRBV5-6	14	ASSLLGGPSSYEQY
TRBJ2-3	TRBV6-1	15	ASRQIQGAGGRYTQY
TRBJ2-5	TRBV12-3/TRBV12-4	12	ASSLSSGAYLQY
TRBJ1-1	TRBV12-3/TRBV12-4	12	ASRYEAGNTEAF
TRBJ1-2	TRBV15	12	ATSREGLGYGYT